This T cell receptor beta chain comes out of a study of T cell repertoires in cytomegalovirus infection. Study-wide context: Epitope selection comprised recently identified HLA-C-restricted CMV epitopes and well-studied HLA-B-restricted CMV epitopes. CMV infection plus the matching HLA type was flagged by public TCR beta signatures.

TCRdb analysed the reads with MiXCR anew, one entry per CDR3 protein. The sample lists 40,000 to 55,000 distinct CDR3 sequences; about 21% were seen once. Of note for this clonotype: Its cognate antigen is unknown.

The V gene's germline CDR1 is SGHVS and CDR2 FNYEAQ. J gave up 2 bases and V 5 bases, and 6 bases lay outside the gene matches. CDR3 length equals 15 residues. Study-wide findings and caveats: Clonotype analysis showed dominance of the ex vivo response by HLA-C-restricted CMV-specific TCR beta clonotypes.

The sample was CD8+ T cells from cultured PBMCs, taken from culture after CMV antigen stimulation. The rearrangement uses TRBV7-6 and TRBJ2-7; 10 bases fit TRBD2. The TCR sequence derives from a human donor in good health (CMV status not recorded). Some clones in this sample may be carry-over from other donors' samples. CDR3 loop: CASSPGLAETYEQYF. The CDR3 DNA sequence: TGTGCCAGCAGCCCCGGACTAGCGGAGACCTACGAGCAGTACTTC.